This T cell receptor (beta chain) emerged from a study of blood T cell repertoires in COVID-19. The germline V gene encodes CDR1 SGHKS and CDR2 YYEKEE (reference sequence). This CDR3 comprises 16 residues. The V segment lost 3 bases and the J segment 3 bases; nucleotides outside the gene matches: 8. Some clones are missing from TCRdb's copy, which holds only in-frame ones; the method was immunoSEQ multiplex PCR. Of about 74,000 clones in the sample, roughly 87% were seen once. This clonotype originated in a woman aged 80 or over with active or convalescent COVID-19. Sequences were obtained from peripheral blood. The chain combines TRBV5-5 with TRBJ2-5; 10 bases map to TRBD1. CDR3 in DNA: TGTGCCAGCAGCTCTTCACGCGGGACAGGGGAAGAGACCCAGTACTTC. Amino acids: CASSSSRGTGEETQYF.